Below, one TCR beta chain is given with its context. Its antigen is currently unknown. The junction and the germline gene differ at one end; a read error may be behind it. No infections or other immune events were documented during collection. This record belongs to a study of identifying expanded T cells in peripheral blood. Findings and caveats of the study: Differentially abundant clones: roughly 1.3 between replicates, 16.4 at roughly 13 days, around 19 at four. Across healthy donors, higher total template counts meant significantly greater approximately two-week count variance.

CDR3 length equals 13 residues. CDR1 is SGHNT, CDR2 YYREEE, per germline (reference sequence). The method was immunoSEQ multiplex PCR; TCRdb's version includes in-frame clones alone and lacks a portion of them. The table records about 100,000 clones, approximately 90% of them present only once. This TCR was recovered from a person aged 18-70 years in good health. Sequencing was done on a sample of blood. The rearrangement links TRBV5-4 to TRBJ2-3, with D hard to call. The CDR3 DNA reads as TGTGCCAGCAGATTGGAGCACACAGATACGCAGTATTTT. Its translation is CASRLEHTDTQYF.